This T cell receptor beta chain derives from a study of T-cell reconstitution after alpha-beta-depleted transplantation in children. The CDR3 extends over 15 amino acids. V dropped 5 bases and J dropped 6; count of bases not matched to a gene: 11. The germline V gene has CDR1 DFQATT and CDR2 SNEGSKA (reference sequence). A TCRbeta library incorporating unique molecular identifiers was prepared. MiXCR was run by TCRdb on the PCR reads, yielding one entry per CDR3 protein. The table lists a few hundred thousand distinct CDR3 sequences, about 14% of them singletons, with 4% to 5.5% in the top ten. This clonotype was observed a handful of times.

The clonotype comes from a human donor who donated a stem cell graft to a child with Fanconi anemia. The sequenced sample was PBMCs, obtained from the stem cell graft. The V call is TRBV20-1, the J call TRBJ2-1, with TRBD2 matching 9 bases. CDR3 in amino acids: CSASTIAGARNEQFF. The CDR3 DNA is TGCAGTGCTTCCACCATAGCGGGGGCCCGCAATGAGCAGTTCTTC.